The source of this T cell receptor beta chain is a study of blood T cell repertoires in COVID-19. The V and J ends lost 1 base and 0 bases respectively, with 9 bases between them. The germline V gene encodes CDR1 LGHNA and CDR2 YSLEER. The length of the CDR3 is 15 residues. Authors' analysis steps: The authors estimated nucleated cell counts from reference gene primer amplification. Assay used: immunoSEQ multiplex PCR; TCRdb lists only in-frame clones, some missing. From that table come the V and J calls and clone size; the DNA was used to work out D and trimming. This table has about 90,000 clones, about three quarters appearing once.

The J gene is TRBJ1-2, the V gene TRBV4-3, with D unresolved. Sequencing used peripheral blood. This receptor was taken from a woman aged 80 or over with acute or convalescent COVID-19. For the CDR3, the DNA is TGCGCCAGCAGCCAAGTCGTTTCGTCTAACTATGGCTACACCTTC. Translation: CASSQVVSSNYGYTF.